Sequencing of this TCR beta chain was carried out in a study of patients and donors after allogeneic stem cell transplantation. One entry per CDR3 protein, called by TCRdb with MiXCR from the RT-PCR reads. The data contain 800,000 to 1,000,000 distinct CDR3 sequences, around 17% of them seen just once; the ten biggest clones take up around 6%. Germline CDR1 and CDR2: MDHEN and SYDVKM. Trimming cost V 4 bases and J 4 bases, with 14 bases left between them. The CDR3 loop spans 14 amino acids. The sequence came from a human donor who was either an allogeneic HSCT recipient or a stem cell or donor lymphocyte infusion donor (not recorded which). It is not recorded whose cells these are; they may come from a transplant donor. J is TRBJ2-7 and V is TRBV28; TRBD1 is a possible D gene (5 bases). Source material: blood, either unsorted or a sorted T cell fraction (not recorded which). For the CDR3, the DNA is TGTGCCAGCAGTTCCCCTCAGGGAAGGTACGAGCAGTACTTC. Encoded protein: CASSSPQGRYEQYF.